This T cell receptor (beta chain) was identified in a study of shared T cell receptors in the human thymus. Sequencing used immunoSEQ multiplex PCR; TCRdb keeps in-frame clones, though not all of them. The sample has hundreds of thousands of clones, about 84% seen once. Trimming left V 0 bases short and J 4 bases short, with 14 bases between. CDR1 and CDR2 from the germline V gene are SGHNT and YYREEE (reference sequence). The CDR3 is 15 residues long. The same data also contributed to another study, on human thymus T cells. From that report: Resections from corrective heart surgery provided thymus tissue.

The receptor was isolated from a boy younger than two with a congenital heart defect. The gene calls are TRBV5-4 and TRBJ2-7; a possible D gene is TRBD1 (5 bases). Sequencing used thymocytes. CDR3 in DNA: TGTGCCAGCAGCTTGGCGTTAGGGGCGAAATACGAGCAGTACTTC. It yields the protein CASSLALGAKYEQYF.